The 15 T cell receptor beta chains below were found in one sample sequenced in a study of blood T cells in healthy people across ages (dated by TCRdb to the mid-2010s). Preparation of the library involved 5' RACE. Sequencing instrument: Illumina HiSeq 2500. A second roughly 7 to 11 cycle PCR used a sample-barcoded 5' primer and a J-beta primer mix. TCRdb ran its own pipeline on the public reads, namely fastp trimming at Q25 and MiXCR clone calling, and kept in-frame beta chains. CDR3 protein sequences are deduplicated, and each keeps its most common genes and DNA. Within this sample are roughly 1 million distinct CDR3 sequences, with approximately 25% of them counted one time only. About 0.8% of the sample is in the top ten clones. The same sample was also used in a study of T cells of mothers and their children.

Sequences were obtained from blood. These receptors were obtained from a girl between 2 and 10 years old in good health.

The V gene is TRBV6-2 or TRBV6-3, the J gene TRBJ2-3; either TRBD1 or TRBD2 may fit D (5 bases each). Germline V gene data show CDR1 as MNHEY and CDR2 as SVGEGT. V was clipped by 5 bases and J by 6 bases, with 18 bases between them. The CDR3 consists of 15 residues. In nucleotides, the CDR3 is TGTGCCAGCAGTCAAAGGGACGGCCGCGGGGATACGCAGTATTTT. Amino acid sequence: CASSQRDGRGDTQYF.

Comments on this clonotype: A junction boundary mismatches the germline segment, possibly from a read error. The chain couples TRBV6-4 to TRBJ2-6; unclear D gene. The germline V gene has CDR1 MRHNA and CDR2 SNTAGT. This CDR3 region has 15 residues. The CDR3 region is CASNDSGSGANVLTF. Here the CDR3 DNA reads TGTGCCAGCAATGACTCGGGCTCTGGGGCCAACGTCCTGACTTTC.

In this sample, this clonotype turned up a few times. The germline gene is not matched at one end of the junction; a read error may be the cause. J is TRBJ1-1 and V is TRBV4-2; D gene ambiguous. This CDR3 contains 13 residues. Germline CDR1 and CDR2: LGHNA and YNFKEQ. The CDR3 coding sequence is TGTGTCAGCAGCCATCCATGGAACACTGAAGCTTTCTTT. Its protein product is CVSSHPWNTEAFF.

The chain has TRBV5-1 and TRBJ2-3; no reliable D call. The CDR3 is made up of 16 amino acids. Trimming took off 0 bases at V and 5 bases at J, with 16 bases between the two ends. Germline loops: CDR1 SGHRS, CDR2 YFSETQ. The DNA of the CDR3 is TGCGCCAGCAGCTTGGACGGCATCCCAACGTTAGATACGCAGTATTTT. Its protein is CASSLDGIPTLDTQYF.

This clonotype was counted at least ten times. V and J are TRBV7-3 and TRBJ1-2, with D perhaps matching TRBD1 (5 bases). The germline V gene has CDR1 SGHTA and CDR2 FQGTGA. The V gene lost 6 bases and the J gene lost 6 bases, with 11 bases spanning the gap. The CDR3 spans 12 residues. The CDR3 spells CASSSREDGYTF. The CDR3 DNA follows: TGTGCCAGCAGTTCCAGGGAGGATGGCTACACCTTC. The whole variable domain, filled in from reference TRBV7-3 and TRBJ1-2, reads GAGVSQTPSNKVTEKGKYVELRCDPISGHTALYWYRQSLGQGPEFLIYFQGTGAADDSGLPNDRFFAVRPEGSVSTLKIQRTERGDSAVYLCASSSREDGYTFGSGTRLTVV.

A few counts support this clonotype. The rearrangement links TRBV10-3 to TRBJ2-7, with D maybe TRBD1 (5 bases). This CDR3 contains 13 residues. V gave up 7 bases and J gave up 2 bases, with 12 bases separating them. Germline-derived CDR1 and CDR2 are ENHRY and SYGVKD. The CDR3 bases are TGTGCCATCACCCTTGACAGAACCTACGAGCAGTACTTC. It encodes CAITLDRTYEQYF.

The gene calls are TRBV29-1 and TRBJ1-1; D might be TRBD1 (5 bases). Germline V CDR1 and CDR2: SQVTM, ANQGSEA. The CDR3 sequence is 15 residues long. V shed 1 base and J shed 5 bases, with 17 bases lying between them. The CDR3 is CSVEGWAVGRTEAFF. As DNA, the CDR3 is TGCAGCGTTGAAGGGTGGGCGGTGGGGCGAACTGAAGCTTTCTTT.

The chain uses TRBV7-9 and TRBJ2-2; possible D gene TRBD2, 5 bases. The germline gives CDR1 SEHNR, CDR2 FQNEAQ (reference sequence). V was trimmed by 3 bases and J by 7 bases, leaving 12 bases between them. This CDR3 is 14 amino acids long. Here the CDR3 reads CASSFRDSIGELFF. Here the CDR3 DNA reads TGTGCCAGCAGCTTTCGGGATTCGATCGGGGAGCTGTTTTTT.

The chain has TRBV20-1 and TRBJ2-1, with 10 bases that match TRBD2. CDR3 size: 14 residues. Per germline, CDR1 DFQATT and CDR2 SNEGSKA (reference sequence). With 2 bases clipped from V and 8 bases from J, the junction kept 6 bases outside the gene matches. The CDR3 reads CSARPLAGADEQFF. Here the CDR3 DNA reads TGCAGTGCTAGACCGCTAGCGGGGGCAGATGAGCAGTTCTTC.

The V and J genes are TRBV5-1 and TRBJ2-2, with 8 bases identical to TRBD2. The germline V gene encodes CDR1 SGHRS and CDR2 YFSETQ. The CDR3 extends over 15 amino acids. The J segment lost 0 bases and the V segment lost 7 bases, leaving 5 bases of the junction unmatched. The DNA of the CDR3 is TGCGCCAGCCGCCGGGGGGGCTCGAACACCGGGGAGCTGTTTTTT. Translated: CASRRGGSNTGELFF.

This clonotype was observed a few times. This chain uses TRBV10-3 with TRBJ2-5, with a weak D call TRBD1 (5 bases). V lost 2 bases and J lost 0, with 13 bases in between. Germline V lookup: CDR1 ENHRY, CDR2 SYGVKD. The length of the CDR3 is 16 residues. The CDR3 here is CAISEAYPTDQETQYF. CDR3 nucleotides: TGTGCCATCAGTGAGGCCTATCCGACAGACCAAGAGACCCAGTACTTC.

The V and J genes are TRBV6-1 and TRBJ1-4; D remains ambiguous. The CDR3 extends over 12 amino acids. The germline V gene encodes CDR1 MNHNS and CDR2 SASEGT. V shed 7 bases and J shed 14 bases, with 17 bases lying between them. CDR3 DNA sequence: TGTGCCAGCACCCCCGGCGGGGAGCGGCTGTTTTTT. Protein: CASTPGGERLFF.

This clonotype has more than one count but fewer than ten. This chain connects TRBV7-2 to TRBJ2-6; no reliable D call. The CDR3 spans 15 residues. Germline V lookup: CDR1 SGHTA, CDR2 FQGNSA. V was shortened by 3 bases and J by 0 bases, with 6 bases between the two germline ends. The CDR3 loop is CASSLRASGANVLTF. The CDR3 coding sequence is TGTGCCAGCAGCTTGAGAGCCTCTGGGGCCAACGTCCTGACTTTC.

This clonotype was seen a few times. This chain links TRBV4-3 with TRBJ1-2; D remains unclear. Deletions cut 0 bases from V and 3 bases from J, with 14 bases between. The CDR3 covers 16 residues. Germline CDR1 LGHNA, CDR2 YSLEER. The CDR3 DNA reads TGCGCCAGCAGCCAAGATCGGAGGGAATCTTACTATGGCTACACCTTC. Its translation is CASSQDRRESYYGYTF.

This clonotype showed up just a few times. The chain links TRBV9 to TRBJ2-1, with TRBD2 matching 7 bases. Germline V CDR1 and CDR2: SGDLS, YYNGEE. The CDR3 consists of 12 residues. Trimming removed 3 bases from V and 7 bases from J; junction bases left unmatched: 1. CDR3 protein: CASSAAGNEQFF. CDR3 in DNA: TGTGCCAGCAGCGCAGCGGGAAATGAGCAGTTCTTC. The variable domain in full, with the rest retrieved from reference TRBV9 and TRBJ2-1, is DSGVTQTPKHLITATGQRVTLRCSPRSGDLSVYWYQQSLDQGLQFLIQYYNGEERAKGNILERFSAQQFPDLHSELNLSSLELGDSALYFCASSAAGNEQFFGPGTRLTVL.